This T cell receptor (beta chain) originates from a study of blood T cell repertoires in COVID-19. On the study more broadly: COVID-19 samples collected from the United States, Italy and Spain covered acute and convalescent phases. T cells, B-cell-depleted T cells, or PBMCs provided the cDNA or gDNA that served as material.

In the study's own analysis: Scientists estimated how many nucleated cells there were by amplifying reference gene primers. The method was immunoSEQ multiplex PCR; TCRdb's version includes in-frame clones alone and lacks a portion of them. V, J and clone size are those of that table, while D and trimming were read from the DNA. This table holds more than 110,000 clones, approximately 80% found once. V gave up 3 bases and J gave up 0 bases; unmatched junction bases: 10. Germline lookup yields CDR1 SGHRS and CDR2 YFSETQ. CDR3 size: 17 residues. This sequence joins TRBV5-1 and TRBJ1-2; 8 bases map to TRBD1. Sequences were obtained from peripheral blood. This TCR came from a human donor in a cohort sampled during active COVID-19. The CDR3, as DNA: TGCGCCAGCAGCTCGTACAGGGGGTCCACAGCTAACTATGGCTACACCTTC. Translation: CASSSYRGSTANYGYTF.